The next 5 T cell receptor beta chains were all read from a single sample in a study of cytomegalovirus exposure and HLA in healthy donors. Primers included in the PCR were 60 Vbeta and 13 Jbeta primers. Only in-frame clones appear in the TCRdb table, and some are missing; sequencing was by immunoSEQ multiplex PCR. The data show roughly 62,000 clones, with 70% to 75% seen just once and roughly 5.3% held by the top ten. What was sequenced was PBMCs. Receptors originate from a woman in her thirties in good health and CMV-seronegative.

This chain joins TRBV10-3 and TRBJ2-7, with 13 positions matching TRBD2. The V gene's germline CDR1 is ENHRY and CDR2 SYGVKD. V was pared by 2 bases and J by 5 bases, with 3 bases of the junction left unmatched. The CDR3 is 15 residues long. CDR3 DNA: TGTGCCATCAGTGAGGGACTAGCGGGAGCCCACGAGCAGTACGTC. Its translation: CAISEGLAGAHEQYV.

V gene TRBV2 combines with J gene TRBJ2-7; 9 bases are shared with TRBD1. The germline gives CDR1 SNHLY, CDR2 FYNNEI. V lost 6 bases to trimming and J lost 5 bases; unmatched junction nucleotides: 8. The CDR3 covers 14 residues. CDR3 DNA sequence: TGTGCCAGCAGGAGGGGACAGGGTGAGCACGAGCAGTACTTC. Its translation: CASRRGQGEHEQYF.

The chain employs TRBV27 and TRBJ2-7; 7 nucleotides match TRBD2. Germline CDR1 MNHEY, CDR2 SMNVEV (reference sequence). CDR3 size: 14 residues. Trimming took 3 bases from V and 3 from J; bases not matched to a gene: 5. CDR3 sequence (DNA): TGTGCCAGCAGTTTTGGGAGGGGCGGCTACGAGCAGTACGTC. Encoded protein: CASSFGRGGYEQYV.

This clone was seen only a few times. The chain couples TRBV6-1 to TRBJ2-7; 7 bases align to TRBD1. The CDR3 runs to 17 residues. V dropped 3 bases and J dropped 5; count of bases not matched to a gene: 16. Germline CDR1 reads MNHNS; CDR2 reads SASEGT. CDR3 bases: TGTGCCAGCAGTGATGCCCCCCTCCGACAGGGTGGTGACGAGCAGTACGTC. Translated: CASSDAPLRQGGDEQYV.

The V call is TRBV27, the J call TRBJ2-1; D perhaps matches TRBD1 (6 bases). CDR3 length equals 14 residues. Germline lookup yields CDR1 MNHEY and CDR2 SMNVEV (reference sequence). Trimming took 6 bases from V and 8 from J, leaving 17 bases between them. CDR3 DNA: TGTGCCAGCAGCACAGGGAAAGGTGGCGATGAGCAGTTCTTC. As protein: CASSTGKGGDEQFF.